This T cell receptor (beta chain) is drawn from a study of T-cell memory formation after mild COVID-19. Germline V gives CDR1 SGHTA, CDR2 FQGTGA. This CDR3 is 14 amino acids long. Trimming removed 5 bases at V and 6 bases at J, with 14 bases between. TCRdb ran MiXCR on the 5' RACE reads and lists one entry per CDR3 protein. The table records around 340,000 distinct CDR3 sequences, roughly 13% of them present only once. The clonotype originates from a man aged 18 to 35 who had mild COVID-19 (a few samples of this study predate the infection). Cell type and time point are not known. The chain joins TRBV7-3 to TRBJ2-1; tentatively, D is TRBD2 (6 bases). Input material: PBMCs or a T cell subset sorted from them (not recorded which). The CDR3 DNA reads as TGTGCCAGCAGCCGCGACCTCGGGGGCAATGAGCAGTTCTTC. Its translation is CASSRDLGGNEQFF.